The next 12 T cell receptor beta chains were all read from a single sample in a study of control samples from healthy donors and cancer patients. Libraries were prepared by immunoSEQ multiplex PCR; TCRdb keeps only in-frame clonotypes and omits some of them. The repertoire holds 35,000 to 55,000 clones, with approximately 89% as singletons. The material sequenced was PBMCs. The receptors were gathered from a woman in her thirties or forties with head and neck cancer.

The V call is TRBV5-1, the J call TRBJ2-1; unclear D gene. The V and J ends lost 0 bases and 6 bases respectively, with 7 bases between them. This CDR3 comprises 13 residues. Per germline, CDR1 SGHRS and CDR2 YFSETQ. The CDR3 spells CASSLAPTNEQFF. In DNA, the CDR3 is TGCGCCAGCAGCTTGGCCCCTACCAATGAGCAGTTCTTC.

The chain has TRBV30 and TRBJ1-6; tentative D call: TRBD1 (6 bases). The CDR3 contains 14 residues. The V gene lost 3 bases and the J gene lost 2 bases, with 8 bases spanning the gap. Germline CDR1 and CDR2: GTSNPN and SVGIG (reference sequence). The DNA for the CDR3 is TGTGCCTGGAGCCGGGACACCTATAATTCACCCCTCCACTTT. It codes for CAWSRDTYNSPLHF.

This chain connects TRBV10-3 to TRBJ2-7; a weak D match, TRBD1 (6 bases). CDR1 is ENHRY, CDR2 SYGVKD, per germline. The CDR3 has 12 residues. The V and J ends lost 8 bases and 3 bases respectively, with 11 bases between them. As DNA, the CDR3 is TGTGCCATCGCATTACAGGGCTACGAGCAGTACTTC. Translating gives CAIALQGYEQYF.

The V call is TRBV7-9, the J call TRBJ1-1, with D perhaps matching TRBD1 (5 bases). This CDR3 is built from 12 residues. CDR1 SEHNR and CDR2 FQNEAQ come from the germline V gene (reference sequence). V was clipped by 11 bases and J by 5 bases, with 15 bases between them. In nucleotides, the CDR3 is TGTGCCTCGGGGGGGTGGAGGACTGAAGCTTTCTTT. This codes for CASGGWRTEAFF. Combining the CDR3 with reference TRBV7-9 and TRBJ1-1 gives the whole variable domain DTGVSQNPRHKITKRGQNVTFRCDPISEHNRLYWYRQTLGQGPEFLTYFQNEAQLEKSRLLSDRFSAERPKGSFSTLEIQRTEQGDSAMYLCASGGWRTEAFFGQGTRLTVV.

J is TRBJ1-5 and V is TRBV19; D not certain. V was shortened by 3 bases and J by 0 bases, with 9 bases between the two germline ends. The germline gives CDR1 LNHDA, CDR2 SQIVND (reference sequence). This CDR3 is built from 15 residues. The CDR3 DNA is TGTGCCAGTAGTATCTATGCAGATAGCAATCAGCCCCAGCATTTT. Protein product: CASSIYADSNQPQHF. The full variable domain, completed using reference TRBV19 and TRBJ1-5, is DGGITQSPKYLFRKEGQNVTLSCEQNLNHDAMYWYRQDPGQGLRLIYYSQIVNDFQKGDIAEGYSVSREKKESFPLTVTSAQKNPTAFYLCASSIYADSNQPQHFGDGTRLSIL.

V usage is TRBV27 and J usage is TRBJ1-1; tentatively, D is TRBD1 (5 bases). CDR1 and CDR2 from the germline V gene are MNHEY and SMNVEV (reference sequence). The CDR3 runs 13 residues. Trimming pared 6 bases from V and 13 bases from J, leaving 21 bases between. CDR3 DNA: TGTGCCAGCAGACAATTTCCGGGACTTGGGGATTTCTTT. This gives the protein CASRQFPGLGDFF.

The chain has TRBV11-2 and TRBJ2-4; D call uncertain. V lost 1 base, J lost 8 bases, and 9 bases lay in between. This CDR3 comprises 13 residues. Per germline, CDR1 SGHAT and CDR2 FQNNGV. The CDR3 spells CASSLAALDIQYF. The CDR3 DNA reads TGTGCCAGCAGCTTAGCAGCTTTGGACATTCAGTACTTC.

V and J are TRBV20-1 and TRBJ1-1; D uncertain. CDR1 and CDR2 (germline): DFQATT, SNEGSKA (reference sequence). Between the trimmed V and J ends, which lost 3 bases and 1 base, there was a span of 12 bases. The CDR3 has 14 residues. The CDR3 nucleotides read TGCAGTGCTAGTGTGTTTCCAGGGAACACTGAAGCTTTCTTT. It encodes CSASVFPGNTEAFF.

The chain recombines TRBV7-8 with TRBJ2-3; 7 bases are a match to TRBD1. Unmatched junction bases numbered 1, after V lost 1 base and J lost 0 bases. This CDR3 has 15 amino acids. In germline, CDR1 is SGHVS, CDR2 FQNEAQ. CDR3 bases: TGTGCCAGCAGCTTAGACAGGGGTAGCACAGATACGCAGTATTTT. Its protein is CASSLDRGSTDTQYF.

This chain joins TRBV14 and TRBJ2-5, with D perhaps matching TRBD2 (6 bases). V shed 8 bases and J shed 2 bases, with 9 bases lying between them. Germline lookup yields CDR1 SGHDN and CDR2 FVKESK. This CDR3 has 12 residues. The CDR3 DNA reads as TGTGCCAGCCGGGACTCTCAAGAGACCCAGTACTTC. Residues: CASRDSQETQYF.

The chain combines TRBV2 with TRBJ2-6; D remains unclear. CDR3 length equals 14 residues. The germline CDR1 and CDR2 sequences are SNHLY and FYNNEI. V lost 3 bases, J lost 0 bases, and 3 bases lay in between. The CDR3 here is CASSDSSGANVLTF. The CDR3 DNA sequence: TGTGCCAGCAGTGACTCCTCTGGGGCCAACGTCCTGACTTTC. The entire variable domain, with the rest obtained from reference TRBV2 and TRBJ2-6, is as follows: EPEVTQTPSHQVTQMGQEVILRCVPISNHLYFYWYRQILGQKVEFLVSFYNNEISEKSEIFDDQFSVERPDGSNFTLKIRSTKLEDSAMYFCASSDSSGANVLTFGAGSRLTVL.

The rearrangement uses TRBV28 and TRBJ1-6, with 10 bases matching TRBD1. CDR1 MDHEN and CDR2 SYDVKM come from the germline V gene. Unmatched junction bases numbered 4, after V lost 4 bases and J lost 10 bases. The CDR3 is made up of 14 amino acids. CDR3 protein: CASSSGTGDSPLHF. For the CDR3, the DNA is TGTGCCAGCAGTTCCGGGACAGGGGACTCACCCCTCCACTTT.